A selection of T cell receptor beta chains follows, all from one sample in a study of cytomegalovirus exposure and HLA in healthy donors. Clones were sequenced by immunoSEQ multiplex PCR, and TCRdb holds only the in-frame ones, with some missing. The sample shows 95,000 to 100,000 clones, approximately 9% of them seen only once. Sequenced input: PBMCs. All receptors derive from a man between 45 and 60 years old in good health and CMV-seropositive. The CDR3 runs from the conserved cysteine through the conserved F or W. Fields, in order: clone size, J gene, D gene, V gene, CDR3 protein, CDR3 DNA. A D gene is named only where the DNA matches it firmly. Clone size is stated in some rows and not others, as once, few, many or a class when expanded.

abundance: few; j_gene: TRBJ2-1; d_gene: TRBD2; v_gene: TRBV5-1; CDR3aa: CASSLGLAGLDEQFF; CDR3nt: TGCGCCAGCAGCTTAGGTCTAGCGGGACTGGATGAGCAGTTCTTC
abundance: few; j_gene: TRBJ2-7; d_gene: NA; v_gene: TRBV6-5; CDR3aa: CASSSRQSSYEQYF; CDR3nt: TGTGCCAGCAGTTCAAGACAGAGCTCCTACGAGCAGTACTTC
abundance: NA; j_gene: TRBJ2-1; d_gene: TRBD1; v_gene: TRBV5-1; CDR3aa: CASSIGQGALGEQFF; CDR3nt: TGCGCCAGCAGCATCGGACAGGGGGCTCTTGGCGAGCAGTTCTTC
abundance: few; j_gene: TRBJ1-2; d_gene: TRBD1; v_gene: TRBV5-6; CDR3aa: CASSFDREKGYGYTF; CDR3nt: TGTGCCAGCAGCTTTGACAGGGAGAAGGGCTATGGCTACACCTTC
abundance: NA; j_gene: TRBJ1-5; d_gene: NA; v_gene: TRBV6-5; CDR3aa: CAAGYNQPQHF; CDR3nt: TGTGCCGCCGGTTACAATCAGCCCCAGCATTTT
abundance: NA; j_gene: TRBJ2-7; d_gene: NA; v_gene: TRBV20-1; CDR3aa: CSAFEYEQYF; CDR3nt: TGCAGTGCTTTCGAGTACGAGCAGTACTTC
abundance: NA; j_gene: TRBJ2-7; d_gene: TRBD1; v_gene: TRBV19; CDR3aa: CASSMGTGTYEQYF; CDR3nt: TGTGCCAGTAGTATGGGGACAGGGACCTACGAGCAGTACTTC
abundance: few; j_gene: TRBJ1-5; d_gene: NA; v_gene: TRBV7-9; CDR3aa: CASSMGGLDQPQHF; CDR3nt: TGTGCCAGCAGCATGGGGGGGCTAGATCAGCCCCAGCATTTT
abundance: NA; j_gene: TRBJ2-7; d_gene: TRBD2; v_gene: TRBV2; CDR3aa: CASSGAGGSYEQYF; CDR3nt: TGTGCCAGCAGCGGAGCGGGAGGTTCCTACGAGCAGTACTTC
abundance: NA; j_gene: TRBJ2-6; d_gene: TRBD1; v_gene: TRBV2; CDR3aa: CASRPQGAGANVLTF; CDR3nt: TGTGCCAGCAGGCCACAGGGGGCTGGGGCCAACGTCCTGACTTTC
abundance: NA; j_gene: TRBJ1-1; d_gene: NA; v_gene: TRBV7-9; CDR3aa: CASVPESGAAFF; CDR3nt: TGTGCCAGCGTCCCCGAATCTGGGGCAGCTTTCTTT
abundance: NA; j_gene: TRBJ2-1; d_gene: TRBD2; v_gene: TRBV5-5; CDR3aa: CASSSGTSPEQFF; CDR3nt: TGTGCCAGCAGCTCAGGGACTAGCCCAGAGCAGTTCTTC
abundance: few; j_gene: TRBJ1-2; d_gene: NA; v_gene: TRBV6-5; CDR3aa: CASSFLRDYGYTF; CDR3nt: TGTGCCAGCAGTTTCCTCCGGGACTATGGCTACACCTTC
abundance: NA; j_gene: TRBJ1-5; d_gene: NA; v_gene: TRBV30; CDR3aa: CAWRTNANQPQHF; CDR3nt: TGTGCCTGGAGGACAAATGCCAATCAGCCCCAGCATTTT
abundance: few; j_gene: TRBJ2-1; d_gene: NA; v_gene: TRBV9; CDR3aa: CASNAGWDYNEQFF; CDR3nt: TGTGCCAGCAACGCGGGGTGGGATTACAATGAGCAGTTCTTC
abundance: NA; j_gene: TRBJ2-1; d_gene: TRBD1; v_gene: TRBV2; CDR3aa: CASILGQGHSEQFF; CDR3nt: TGTGCCAGCATCCTTGGACAGGGCCACAGTGAGCAGTTCTTC
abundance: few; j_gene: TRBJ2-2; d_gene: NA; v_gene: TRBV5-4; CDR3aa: CASSLDTSTGELFF; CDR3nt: TGTGCCAGCAGCTTGGACACAAGCACCGGGGAGCTGTTTTTT
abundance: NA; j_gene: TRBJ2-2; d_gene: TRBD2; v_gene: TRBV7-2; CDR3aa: CASSLEGTSGTGELFF; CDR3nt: TGTGCCAGCAGCTTAGAGGGGACTAGCGGTACCGGGGAGCTGTTTTTT
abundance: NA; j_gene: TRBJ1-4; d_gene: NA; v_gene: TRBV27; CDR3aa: CSICPKEENEKLFF; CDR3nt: TGTTCGATCTGCCCTAAAGAGGAAAATGAAAAACTGTTTTTT
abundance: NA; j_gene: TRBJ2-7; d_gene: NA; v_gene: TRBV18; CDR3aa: CASSSGGSRGGEQYF; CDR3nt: TGTGCCAGCTCATCAGGGGGATCGAGGGGAGGCGAGCAGTACTTC
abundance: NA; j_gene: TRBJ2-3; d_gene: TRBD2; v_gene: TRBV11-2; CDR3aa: CASSRTSGRGDTQYF; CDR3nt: TGTGCCAGCAGCCGGACTAGCGGACGAGGAGATACGCAGTATTTT
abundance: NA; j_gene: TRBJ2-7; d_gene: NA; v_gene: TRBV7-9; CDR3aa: CASSWKPGAEQYF; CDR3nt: TGTGCCAGCAGCTGGAAACCAGGGGCCGAGCAGTACTTC
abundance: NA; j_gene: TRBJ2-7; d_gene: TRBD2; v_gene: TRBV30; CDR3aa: CAWRTGLGKRLEQYF; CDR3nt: TGTGCCTGGAGAACCGGACTAGGGAAAAGACTCGAGCAGTACTTC
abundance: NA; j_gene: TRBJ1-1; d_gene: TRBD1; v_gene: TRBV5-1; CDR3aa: CASSRTGEGAFF; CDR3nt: TGCGCCAGCAGCCGGACAGGGGAGGGAGCTTTCTTT
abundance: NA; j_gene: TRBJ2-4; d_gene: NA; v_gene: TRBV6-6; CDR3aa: CASRSGRVLAKNIQYF; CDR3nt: TGTGCCAGCAGGTCCGGCAGGGTGTTAGCCAAAAACATTCAGTACTTC
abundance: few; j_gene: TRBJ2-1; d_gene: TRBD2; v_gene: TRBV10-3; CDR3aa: CAISESRGTSNEQFF; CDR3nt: TGTGCCATCAGTGAGTCGAGAGGGACTAGCAATGAGCAGTTCTTC
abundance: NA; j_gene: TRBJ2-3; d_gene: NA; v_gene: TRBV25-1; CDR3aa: CASSRRGTQYF; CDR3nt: TGTGCCAGCAGTAGAAGGGGTACGCAGTATTTT
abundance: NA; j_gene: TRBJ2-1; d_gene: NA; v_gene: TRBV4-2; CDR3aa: CASSHWLGDEQFF; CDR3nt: TGTGCCAGCAGCCACTGGTTGGGCGATGAGCAGTTCTTC
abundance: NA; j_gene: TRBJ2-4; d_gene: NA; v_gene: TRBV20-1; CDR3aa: CSARNTEKQYF; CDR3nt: TGCAGTGCTAGAAACACAGAAAAGCAGTACTTC
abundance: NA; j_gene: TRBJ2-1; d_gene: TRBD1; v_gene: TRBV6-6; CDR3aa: CASSDRAASYNEQFF; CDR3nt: TGTGCCAGCAGCGACAGGGCTGCCTCCTACAATGAGCAGTTCTTC
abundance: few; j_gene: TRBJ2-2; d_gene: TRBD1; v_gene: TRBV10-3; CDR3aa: CAISRDRGNTGELFF; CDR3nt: TGTGCCATCAGCCGGGACAGGGGCAACACCGGGGAGCTGTTTTTT
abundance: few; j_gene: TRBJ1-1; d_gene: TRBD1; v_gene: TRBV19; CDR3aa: CASSIIDRVSEAFF; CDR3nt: TGTGCCAGTAGTATTATAGACAGGGTGTCTGAAGCTTTCTTT
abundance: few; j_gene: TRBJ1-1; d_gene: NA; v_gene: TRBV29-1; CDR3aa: CSGGGLNTEAFF; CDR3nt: TGCAGCGGAGGGGGTCTGAACACTGAAGCTTTCTTT
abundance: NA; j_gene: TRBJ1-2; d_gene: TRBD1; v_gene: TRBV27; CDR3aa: CASSPTGTGYDYTF; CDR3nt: TGTGCCAGCAGTCCGACCGGGACAGGGTACGACTACACCTTC
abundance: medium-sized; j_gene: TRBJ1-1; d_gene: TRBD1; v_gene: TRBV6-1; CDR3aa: CASGSRDRTEAFF; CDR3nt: TGTGCCAGCGGATCAAGGGACAGAACTGAAGCTTTCTTT
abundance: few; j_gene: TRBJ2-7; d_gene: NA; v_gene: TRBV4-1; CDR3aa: CASSRDSITYEQYF; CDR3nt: TGCGCCAGCAGCCGGGACTCAATCACCTACGAGCAGTACTTC
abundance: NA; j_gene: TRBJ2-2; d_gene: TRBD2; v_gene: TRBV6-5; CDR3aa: CASSYSPSGNTGELFF; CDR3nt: TGTGCCAGCAGTTACTCGCCTAGCGGGAACACCGGGGAGCTGTTTTTT
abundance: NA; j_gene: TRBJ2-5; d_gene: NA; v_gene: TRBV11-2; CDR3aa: CASSLGPGRGRKTQYF; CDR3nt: TGTGCCAGCAGCTTAGGCCCTGGACGGGGGAGGAAGACCCAGTACTTC
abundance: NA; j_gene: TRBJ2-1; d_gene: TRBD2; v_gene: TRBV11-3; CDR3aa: CASSFTSGAGSEQFF; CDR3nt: TGTGCCAGCAGCTTTACTAGCGGGGCGGGAAGTGAGCAGTTCTTC
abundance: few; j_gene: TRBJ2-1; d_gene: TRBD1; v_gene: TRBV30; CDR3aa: CAWSSPGTVGDNEQFF; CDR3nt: TGTGCCTGGAGTTCGCCCGGGACAGTTGGGGACAATGAGCAGTTCTTC
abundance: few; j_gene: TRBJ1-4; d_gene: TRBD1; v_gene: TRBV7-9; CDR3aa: CASSLAGTATLNEKLFF; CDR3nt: TGTGCCAGCAGCTTAGCCGGGACAGCGACCCTTAATGAAAAACTGTTTTTT
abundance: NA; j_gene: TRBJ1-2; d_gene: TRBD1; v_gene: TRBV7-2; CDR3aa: CASSFRGTENGYTF; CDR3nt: TGTGCCAGCAGCTTTAGGGGGACAGAGAATGGCTACACCTTC
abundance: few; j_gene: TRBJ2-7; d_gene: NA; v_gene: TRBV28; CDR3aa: CASSTRTHFYEQYF; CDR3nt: TGTGCCAGCAGTACAAGGACTCATTTCTACGAGCAGTACTTC
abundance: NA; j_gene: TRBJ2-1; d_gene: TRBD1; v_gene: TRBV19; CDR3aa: CASSILPGQGYNEQFF; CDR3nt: TGTGCCAGTAGTATTCTCCCCGGACAGGGGTACAATGAGCAGTTCTTC
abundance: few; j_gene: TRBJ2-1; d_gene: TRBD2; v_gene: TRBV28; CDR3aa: CASSPGLAGVLGNEQFF; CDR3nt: TGTGCCAGCAGTCCGGGACTAGCGGGAGTATTGGGCAATGAGCAGTTCTTC
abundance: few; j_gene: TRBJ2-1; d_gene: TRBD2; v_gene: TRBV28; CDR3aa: CASTGLASNEQFF; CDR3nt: TGTGCCAGCACTGGACTAGCGTCCAATGAGCAGTTCTTC
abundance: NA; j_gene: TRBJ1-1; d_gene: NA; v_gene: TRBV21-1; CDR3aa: CASTFSYTGYTEAFF; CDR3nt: TGTGCCAGCACCTTCTCCTATACAGGGTACACTGAAGCTTTCTTT
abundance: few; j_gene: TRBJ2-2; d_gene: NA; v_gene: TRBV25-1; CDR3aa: CASRRAGLNTGELFF; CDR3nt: TGTGCCAGCAGAAGAGCGGGCCTCAACACCGGGGAGCTGTTTTTT